Presented here are 12 T cell receptor beta chains from one specimen sequenced in a study of shared clonotypes between healthy human individuals. Sequencing used immunoSEQ multiplex PCR; TCRdb keeps in-frame clones, though not all of them. The sample holds 500,000 to 700,000 clones, approximately 95% seen once. CD45RO-negative CD8 cells positively selected for CCR7 made up the naive population, which excluded terminally differentiated effector memory CD45RA+ cells. The sequencing input was naive CD8+ T cells sorted from blood. The receptor source for this set is a woman aged 25 to 39 in good health.

This rearrangement joins TRBV5-6 to TRBJ1-2, with a tentative D call TRBD1 (6 bases). Per the germline V gene, CDR1 is SGHDT and CDR2 is YYEEEE. CDR3 size: 14 residues. Trimming shortened V by 3 bases and J by 14 bases, and 23 bases separated the two germline ends. For the CDR3, the DNA is TGTGCCAGCAGCTACACATCCCAACAGGGAGATGGGACCTTC. Translating gives CASSYTSQQGDGTF.

This chain connects TRBV27 to TRBJ1-5, with D hard to call. This CDR3 is built from 14 residues. Trimming pared 6 bases from V and 0 bases from J, leaving 9 bases between. The germline CDR1 and CDR2 sequences are MNHEY and SMNVEV (reference sequence). In DNA form, the CDR3 reads TGTGCCAGCAGATCGGGATATAGCAATCAGCCCCAGCATTTT. It specifies CASRSGYSNQPQHF.

The chain couples TRBV27 to TRBJ2-1; 15 bases match TRBD2. Trimming took 5 bases from V and 7 from J; bases not matched to a gene: 9. CDR1 and CDR2 (germline): MNHEY, SMNVEV (reference sequence). The CDR3 is 17 amino acids. The CDR3 spells CASSPGGGTSGRNEQFF. DNA for the CDR3: TGTGCCAGCAGTCCCGGGGGTGGGACTAGCGGGAGGAATGAGCAGTTCTTC.

This sequence joins TRBV6-1 and TRBJ2-7; D is undetermined. This CDR3 region has 13 residues. The germline CDR1 and CDR2 sequences are MNHNS and SASEGT. V shed 2 bases and J shed 3 bases, with 8 bases lying between them. The CDR3 nucleotides are TGTGCCAGCAGTGAATCGTTAGGCTACGAGCAGTACTTC. Translated, it gives CASSESLGYEQYF.

The genes are TRBV5-6 and TRBJ1-4; D is possibly TRBD1 (5 bases). The CDR3 has 13 amino acids. Per germline, CDR1 SGHDT and CDR2 YYEEEE. The V gene lost 4 bases and the J gene lost 8 bases, with 12 bases spanning the gap. The CDR3 spells CASSGRGREKLFF. CDR3 bases: TGTGCCAGCAGCGGGCGGGGACGGGAAAAACTGTTTTTT.

This chain uses TRBV9 with TRBJ2-7; maybe TRBD2 (5 bases). The V gene lost 0 bases and the J gene lost 7 bases, with 8 bases spanning the gap. The germline gives CDR1 SGDLS, CDR2 YYNGEE. The CDR3 is 12 amino acids. The CDR3 sequence is CASSVGESEQYF. CDR3 coding DNA: TGTGCCAGCAGCGTAGGGGAGAGTGAGCAGTACTTC.

The chain joins TRBV6-1 to TRBJ2-1; 8 nucleotides agree with TRBD1. Losses at the gene ends were 1 base for V and 4 bases for J; bases not matched to a gene: 3. From germline, CDR1 is MNHNS and CDR2 SASEGT. CDR3 length: 15 amino acids. The CDR3 loop reads CASSEERTGYNEQFF. The CDR3 region has the DNA TGTGCCAGCAGTGAAGAAAGGACAGGGTACAATGAGCAGTTCTTC.

J is TRBJ2-7 and V is TRBV7-8, with 9 bases that match TRBD1. The CDR3 sequence is 16 residues long. V trimming: 5 bases; J trimming: 3 bases; junction bases outside the gene matches: 11. Germline values: CDR1 SGHVS, CDR2 FQNEAQ. This chain's CDR3 is CASSGPRDRVSYEQYF. CDR3 nucleotides: TGTGCCAGCAGCGGACCCAGGGACAGGGTGAGCTACGAGCAGTACTTC.

This clone showed up just once. V and J are TRBV27 and TRBJ2-2; 9 nucleotides match TRBD2. Germline loops: CDR1 MNHEY, CDR2 SMNVEV (reference sequence). Unmatched junction bases numbered 4, after V lost 3 bases and J lost 8 bases. There are 14 residues in the CDR3. CDR3 loop: CASSLGTSIGELFF. DNA of the CDR3: TGTGCCAGCAGTTTGGGGACTAGCATTGGGGAGCTGTTTTTT.

The rearrangement links TRBV27 to TRBJ1-2, with TRBD1 as a possible D gene (5 bases). The CDR3 sequence is 15 residues long. CDR1 is MNHEY and CDR2 is SMNVEV in the germline V gene (reference sequence). V was shortened by 3 bases and J by 6 bases, with 17 bases between the two germline ends. The CDR3 bases are TGTGCCAGCAGTTTCTACCCCCGGGGGGGGGATGGCTACACCTTC. As protein: CASSFYPRGGDGYTF.

This rearrangement joins TRBV28 to TRBJ1-2; 11 bases are a match to TRBD1. CDR3 size: 15 residues. Germline V gene data show CDR1 as MDHEN and CDR2 as SYDVKM. Unmatched junction bases numbered 9, after V lost 7 bases and J lost 5 bases. The CDR3 nucleotides are TGTGCCAGCAACTTCCTAGGACAGGGGGCTTATGGCTACACCTTC. This gives the protein CASNFLGQGAYGYTF.

The rearrangement joins TRBV7-6 to TRBJ2-2, with TRBD2 matching over 7 bases. From germline, CDR1 is SGHVS and CDR2 FNYEAQ. The CDR3 is made up of 17 amino acids. The V and J ends lost 1 base and 6 bases, in that order; junction bases with no gene match: 11. CDR3 loop: CASSLGLADLSAGELFF. CDR3 DNA sequence: TGTGCCAGCAGCTTAGGGCTAGCGGACCTATCCGCCGGGGAGCTGTTTTTT.